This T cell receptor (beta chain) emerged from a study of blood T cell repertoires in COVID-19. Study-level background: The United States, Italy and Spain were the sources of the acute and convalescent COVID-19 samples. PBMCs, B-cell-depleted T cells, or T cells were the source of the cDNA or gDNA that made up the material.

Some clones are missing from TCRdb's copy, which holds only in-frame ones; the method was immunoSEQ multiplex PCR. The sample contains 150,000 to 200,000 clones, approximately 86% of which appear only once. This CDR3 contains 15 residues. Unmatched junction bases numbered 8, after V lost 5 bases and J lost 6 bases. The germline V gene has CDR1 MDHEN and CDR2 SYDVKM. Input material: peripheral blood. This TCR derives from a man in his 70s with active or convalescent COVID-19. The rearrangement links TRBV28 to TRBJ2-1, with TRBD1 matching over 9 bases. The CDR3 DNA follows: TGTGCCAGCAGTGACGACAGGGGGAAATTCAATGAGCAGTTCTTC. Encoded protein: CASSDDRGKFNEQFF.